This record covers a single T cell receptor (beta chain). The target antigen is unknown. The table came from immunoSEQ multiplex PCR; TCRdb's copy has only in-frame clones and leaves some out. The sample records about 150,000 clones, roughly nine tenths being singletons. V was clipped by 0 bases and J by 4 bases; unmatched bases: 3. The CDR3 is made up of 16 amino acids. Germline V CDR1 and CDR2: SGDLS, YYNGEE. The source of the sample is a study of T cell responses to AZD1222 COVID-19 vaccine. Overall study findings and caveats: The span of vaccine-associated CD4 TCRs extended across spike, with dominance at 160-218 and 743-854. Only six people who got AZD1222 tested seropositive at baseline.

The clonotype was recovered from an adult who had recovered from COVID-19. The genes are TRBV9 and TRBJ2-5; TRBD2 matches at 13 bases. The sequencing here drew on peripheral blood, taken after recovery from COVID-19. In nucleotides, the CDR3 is TGTGCCAGCAGCGTAGGGACTAGCGGGAGCAGAGAGACCCAGTACTTC. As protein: CASSVGTSGSRETQYF.